This T cell receptor (beta chain) was profiled in a study of blood T cell repertoires in COVID-19. In the study overall: Samples representing acute and convalescent COVID-19 were sourced from the United States, Italy and Spain. In each case, the material was cDNA or gDNA derived from T cells, B-cell-depleted T cells, or PBMCs.

As handled by the study authors: For nucleated cells, counts were estimated from reference gene primer amplification. The assay was immunoSEQ multiplex PCR, and TCRdb's table has in-frame clones only and misses some. V and J calls and clone size are those listed in that table; D and trimming were worked out from the DNA. The table lists 150,000 or so clones, roughly 84% of them singletons. Looked up from germline, CDR1 is SGDLS and CDR2 is YYNGEE. The V and J ends lost 0 bases and 0 bases, in that order; junction bases with no gene match: 5. The CDR3 covers 16 residues. Sequencing used peripheral blood. The sequence derives from a woman between 50 and 59 years old with COVID-19, enrolled during active disease. This chain uses TRBV9 with TRBJ2-5, with 7 bases fitting TRBD2. The CDR3 DNA reads as TGTGCCAGCAGCGTAGGAACTAGCGCCCACCAAGAGACCCAGTACTTC. It encodes CASSVGTSAHQETQYF. The entire variable domain, with the rest obtained from reference TRBV9 and TRBJ2-5, is as follows: DSGVTQTPKHLITATGQRVTLRCSPRSGDLSVYWYQQSLDQGLQFLIQYYNGEERAKGNILERFSAQQFPDLHSELNLSSLELGDSALYFCASSVGTSAHQETQYFGPGTRLLVL.